The sample holds a few counts of the clone carrying this T cell receptor (beta chain). This sample stems from a study of human T cells and chemical hapten exposure. The overall study: Subjects had 2% DPC placed on roughly 2 cm by roughly 2 cm of upper inner arm skin for sensitization. The cohort included alopecia areata under or over 50% scalp, totalis and universalis.

TCRdb re-derived calls from the RACE reads in MiXCR, one entry per CDR3 protein. The sample shows around 110,000 distinct CDR3 sequences, around 11% of them seen only once. Time point: patch test 3, about 24 weeks after DPC sensitization. Documented treatment: therapeutic diphenylcyclopropenone sensitization with weekly scalp DPC. Sample donors consisted of patients with alopecia, aged 18 to 70 years, who were suitable for DPC. Trimming cost V 0 bases and J 0 bases; bases outside gene matches: 4. Germline CDR1 is DFQATT and CDR2 is SNEGSKA (reference sequence). The length of the CDR3 is 16 residues. This sequence was found in a woman in her fifties or sixties with alopecia areata. Some clones in this sample may be carry-over from other donors' samples. This material consisted of whole blood, taken in connection with sensitization to the hapten diphenylcyclopropenone (DPC). This rearrangement joins TRBV20-1 to TRBJ2-3; TRBD2 aligns across 9 bases. CDR3 loop: CSARDLAGLSTDTQYF. DNA of the CDR3: TGCAGTGCTAGAGATCTAGCGGGGCTTAGCACAGATACGCAGTATTTT.